This TCR beta chain was retrieved from a study of shared clonotypes between healthy human individuals. CDR3 length equals 18 residues. The method was immunoSEQ multiplex PCR; TCRdb's version includes in-frame clones alone and lacks a portion of them. This sample has approximately 740,000 clones, with over 90% found just once. Naive CD8 cells, CD45RO-negative and positively selected for CCR7, excluded terminally differentiated effector memory CD45RA+ cells. Sequenced input: naive CD8+ T cells sorted from blood. This chain connects TRBV12-1 to TRBJ2-1. TRBV12-1 is recorded as a pseudogene. This receptor was obtained from a man younger than 45 in good health. CDR3 DNA sequence: TGTGCCAGCAGCTTGTCCCCATCACCGGGACCACTTGGCAATGAGCAGTTCTTC. This sequence encodes CASSLSPSPGPLGNEQFF.